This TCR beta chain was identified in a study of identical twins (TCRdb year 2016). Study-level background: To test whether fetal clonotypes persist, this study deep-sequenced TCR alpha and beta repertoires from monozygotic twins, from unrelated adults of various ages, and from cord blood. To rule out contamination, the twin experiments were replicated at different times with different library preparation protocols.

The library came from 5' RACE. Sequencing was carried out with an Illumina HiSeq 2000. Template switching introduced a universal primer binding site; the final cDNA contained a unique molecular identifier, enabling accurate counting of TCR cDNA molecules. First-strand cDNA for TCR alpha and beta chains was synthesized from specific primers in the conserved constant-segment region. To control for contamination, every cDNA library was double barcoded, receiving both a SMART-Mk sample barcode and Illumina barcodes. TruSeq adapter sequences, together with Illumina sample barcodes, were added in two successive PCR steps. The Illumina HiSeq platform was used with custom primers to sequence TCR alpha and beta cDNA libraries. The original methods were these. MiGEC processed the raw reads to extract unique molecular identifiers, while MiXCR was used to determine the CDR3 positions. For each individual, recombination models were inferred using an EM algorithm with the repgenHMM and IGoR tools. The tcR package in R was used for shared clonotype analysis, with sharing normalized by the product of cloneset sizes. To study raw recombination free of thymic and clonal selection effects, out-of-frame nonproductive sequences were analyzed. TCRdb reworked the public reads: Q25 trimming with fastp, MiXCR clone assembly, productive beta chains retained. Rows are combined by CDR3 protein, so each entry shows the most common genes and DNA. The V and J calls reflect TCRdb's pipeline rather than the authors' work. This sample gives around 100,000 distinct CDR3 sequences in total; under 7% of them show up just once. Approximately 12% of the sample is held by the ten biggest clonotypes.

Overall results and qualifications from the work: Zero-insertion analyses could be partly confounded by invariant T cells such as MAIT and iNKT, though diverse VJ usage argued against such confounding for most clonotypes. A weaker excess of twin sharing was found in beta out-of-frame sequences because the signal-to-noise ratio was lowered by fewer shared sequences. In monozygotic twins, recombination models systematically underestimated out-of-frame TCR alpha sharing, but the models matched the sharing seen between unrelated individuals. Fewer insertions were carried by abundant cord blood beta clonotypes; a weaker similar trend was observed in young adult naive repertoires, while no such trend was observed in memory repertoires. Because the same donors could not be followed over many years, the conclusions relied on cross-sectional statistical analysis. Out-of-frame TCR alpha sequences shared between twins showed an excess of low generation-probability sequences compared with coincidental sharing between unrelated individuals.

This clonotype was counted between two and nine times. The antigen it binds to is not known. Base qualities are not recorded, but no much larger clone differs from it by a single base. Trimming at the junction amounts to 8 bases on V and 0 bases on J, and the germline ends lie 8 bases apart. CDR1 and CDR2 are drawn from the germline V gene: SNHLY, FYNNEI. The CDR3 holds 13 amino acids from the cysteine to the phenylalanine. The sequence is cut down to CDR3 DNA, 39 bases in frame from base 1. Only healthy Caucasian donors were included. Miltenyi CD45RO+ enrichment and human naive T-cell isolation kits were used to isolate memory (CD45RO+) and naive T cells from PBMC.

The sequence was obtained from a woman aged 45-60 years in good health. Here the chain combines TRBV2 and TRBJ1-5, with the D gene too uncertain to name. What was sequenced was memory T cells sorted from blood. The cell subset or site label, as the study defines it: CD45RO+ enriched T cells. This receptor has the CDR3 CASVADSNQPQHF. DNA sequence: TGTGCCAGCGTGGCGGATAGCAATCAGCCCCAGCATTTT. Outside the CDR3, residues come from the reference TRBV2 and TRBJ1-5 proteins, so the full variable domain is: EPEVTQTPSHQVTQMGQEVILRCVPISNHLYFYWYRQILGQKVEFLVSFYNNEISEKSEIFDDQFSVERPDGSNFTLKIRSTKLEDSAMYFCASVADSNQPQHFGDGTRLSIL.